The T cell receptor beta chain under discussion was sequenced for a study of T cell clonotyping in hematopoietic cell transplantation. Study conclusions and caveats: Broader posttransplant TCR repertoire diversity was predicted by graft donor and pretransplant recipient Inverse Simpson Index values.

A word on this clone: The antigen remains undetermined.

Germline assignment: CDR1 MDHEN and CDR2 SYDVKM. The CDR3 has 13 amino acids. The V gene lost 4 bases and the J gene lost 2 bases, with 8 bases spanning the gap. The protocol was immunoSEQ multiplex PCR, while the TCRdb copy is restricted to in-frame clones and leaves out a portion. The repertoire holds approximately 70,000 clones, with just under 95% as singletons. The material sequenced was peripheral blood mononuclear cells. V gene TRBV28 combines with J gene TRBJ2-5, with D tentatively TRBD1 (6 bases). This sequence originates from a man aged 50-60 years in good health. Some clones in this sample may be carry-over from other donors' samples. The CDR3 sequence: CASSSGQQETQYF. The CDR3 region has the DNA TGTGCCAGCAGTTCAGGACAGCAAGAGACCCAGTACTTC.